The 14 T cell receptor beta chains presented below share a single source sample, sequenced in a study of shared clonotypes between healthy human individuals. Data came from immunoSEQ multiplex PCR; TCRdb stores just in-frame clones and leaves some out. The repertoire holds some 1,600,000 clones, with 95% to 99% as singletons. The sequenced sample was naive CD4+ T cells sorted from blood. Subset described: CD45RA+ positively selected. The receptors derive from a man aged 25 to 40 in good health.

The chain combines TRBV28 with TRBJ2-2; D call uncertain. Between the trimmed V and J ends, which lost 7 bases and 8 bases, there was a span of 11 bases. The CDR3 extends over 12 amino acids. The V gene's germline CDR1 is MDHEN and CDR2 SYDVKM. The CDR3 region is CASTSGWGELFF. CDR3 DNA: TGTGCCAGCACCTCCGGTTGGGGGGAGCTGTTTTTT.

This clone was seen once. The chain is built from TRBV10-3 and TRBJ2-1; TRBD2 matches at 7 bases. Germline CDR1 is ENHRY and CDR2 is SYGVKD. The CDR3 has 16 residues. Trimming took 7 bases from V and 8 from J; bases not matched to a gene: 17. CDR3 residues: CAIKLKGAGFQDEQFF. The DNA for the CDR3 is TGTGCCATCAAACTAAAGGGAGCGGGGTTCCAGGATGAGCAGTTCTTC.

The rearrangement joins TRBV11-2 to TRBJ2-5; TRBD1 is a possible D gene (5 bases). Germline V gives CDR1 SGHAT, CDR2 FQNNGV. Trimming shortened V by 3 bases and J by 6 bases, and 11 bases separated the two germline ends. CDR3 length equals 13 residues. CDR3 nucleotides: TGTGCCAGCAGCTTTGGGGCCCTTCAGACCCAGTACTTC. Amino acids: CASSFGALQTQYF.

The CDR3 reads CASSYSRSNNQPQHF. CDR3 coding DNA: TGTGCCAGCAGTTACTCGCGGTCGAACAATCAGCCCCAGCATTTT. This rearrangement joins TRBV6-5 to TRBJ1-5, with D hard to call. The CDR3 loop spans 15 amino acids. Germline V gives CDR1 MNHEY, CDR2 SVGAGI. V lost 0 bases to trimming and J lost 3 bases, with 9 bases between them.

The rearrangement joins TRBV18 to TRBJ2-5, with D perhaps TRBD1 (6 bases). CDR3 length: 18 amino acids. Trimming removed 4 bases from V and 3 bases from J, with 24 bases in between. The germline V gene encodes CDR1 KGHSH and CDR2 LQKENI. Here the CDR3 DNA reads TGTGCCAGCTCACTGAGTTTTGAACAGCTGACAGGAGAAGAGACCCAGTACTTC. Translating gives CASSLSFEQLTGEETQYF. Complete variable domain (other parts from reference TRBV18 and TRBJ2-5): NAGVMQNPRHLVRRRGQEARLRCSPMKGHSHVYWYRQLPEEGLKFMVYLQKENIIDESGMPKERFSAEFPKEGPSILRIQQVVRGDSAAYFCASSLSFEQLTGEETQYFGPGTRLLVL.

V gene TRBV4-1 combines with J gene TRBJ1-4, with D maybe TRBD1 (5 bases). Germline-derived CDR1 and CDR2 are MGHRA and YSYEKL. The CDR3 loop spans 18 amino acids. V lost 6 bases and J lost 5, with 25 bases in between. CDR3 DNA sequence: TGCGCCAGCAGGCCCGCCCAGACAGCCAGCGACAAGAATGAAAAACTGTTTTTT. Translated: CASRPAQTASDKNEKLFF.

The rearrangement joins TRBV5-6 to TRBJ2-3; 9 nucleotides agree with TRBD2. CDR1 SGHDT and CDR2 YYEEEE come from the germline V gene. Germline trimming cut 0 bases from V and 4 bases from J; bases unmatched to any gene: 6. This CDR3 is 16 amino acids long. The CDR3 DNA reads as TGTGCCAGCAGCTTGGTCCTAGCGGGGCGCTCAGATACGCAGTATTTT. Translation: CASSLVLAGRSDTQYF.

V gene TRBV7-9 combines with J gene TRBJ2-1; no clear D gene. The germline V gene has CDR1 SEHNR and CDR2 FQNEAQ (reference sequence). The V end was cut by 1 base, the J end by 10 bases, with 20 bases between. The CDR3 has 16 residues. The CDR3 here is CASSLGEWSPHKEQFF. CDR3 coding DNA: TGTGCCAGCAGCTTAGGGGAATGGTCCCCGCATAAGGAGCAGTTCTTC.

The rearrangement uses TRBV5-1 and TRBJ1-4; D is uncertain. Deletions cut 0 bases from V and 4 bases from J, with 10 bases between. The CDR3 has 15 residues. Germline V gene sequence: CDR1 SGHRS, CDR2 YFSETQ. The CDR3 here is CASSLESGGNEKLFF. DNA for the CDR3: TGCGCCAGCAGCTTGGAGTCAGGCGGTAATGAAAAACTGTTTTTT.

The J gene is TRBJ1-1, the V gene TRBV5-1, with 8 bases identical to TRBD1. CDR1 is SGHRS, CDR2 YFSETQ, per germline. This CDR3 has 14 amino acids. V gave up 1 base and J gave up 7 bases; unmatched junction bases: 6. The CDR3 reads CASSLSPGGFEAFF. CDR3 nucleotides: TGCGCCAGCAGCTTGTCTCCAGGGGGCTTTGAAGCTTTCTTT.

This chain uses TRBV29-1 with TRBJ2-1; 14 bases map to TRBD2. This CDR3 is built from 13 residues. Germline lookup yields CDR1 SQVTM and CDR2 ANQGSEA. V lost 7 bases and J lost 10; bases outside the gene matches: 6. CDR3 in DNA: TGCAGCGGGGGGACTAGCGGGAGCCAGGAGCAGTTCTTC. Its protein is CSGGTSGSQEQFF.

This clone has just one count. This chain joins TRBV7-2 and TRBJ2-7; TRBD1 matches 8 bases. Trimming took 7 bases from V and 6 from J; bases not matched to a gene: 11. Germline V CDR1 and CDR2: SGHTA, FQGNSA. The CDR3 spans 14 residues. The CDR3 sequence: CASTRDRSISEQYF. In DNA, the CDR3 is TGTGCCAGCACCCGGGACAGGTCTATCTCCGAGCAGTACTTC.

This sequence joins TRBV19 and TRBJ2-7; no reliable D call. Trimming left V 4 bases short and J 0 bases short, with 13 bases between. The CDR3 is 15 residues long. Germline CDR1 reads LNHDA; CDR2 reads SQIVND (reference sequence). In DNA, the CDR3 is TGTGCCAGTAGTAATGAGCCTTCGAGCTCCTACGAGCAGTACTTC. Its translation is CASSNEPSSSYEQYF. Based on the CDR3 plus reference TRBV19 and TRBJ2-7, the full variable domain is DGGITQSPKYLFRKEGQNVTLSCEQNLNHDAMYWYRQDPGQGLRLIYYSQIVNDFQKGDIAEGYSVSREKKESFPLTVTSAQKNPTAFYLCASSNEPSSSYEQYFGPGTRLTVT.

The rearrangement links TRBV27 to TRBJ1-1, with D hard to call. The germline V and J ends were trimmed by 8 bases and 0 bases, with 4 bases remaining between them. Germline-derived CDR1 and CDR2 are MNHEY and SMNVEV (reference sequence). The CDR3 is 11 amino acids. In DNA form, the CDR3 reads TGTGCCAGCGGCATGAACACTGAAGCTTTCTTT. Protein sequence: CASGMNTEAFF.